The sequence of this TCR beta chain was determined in a study of blood T cell repertoires in COVID-19. Across the whole study: Acute and convalescent COVID-19 specimens originated in the United States, Italy and Spain. PBMCs, B-cell-depleted T cells, or T cells were the source of the cDNA or gDNA that made up the material.

The CDR3 has 15 residues. The germline V gene has CDR1 LGHDT and CDR2 YNNKEL (reference sequence). V was trimmed by 3 bases and J by 6 bases, leaving 14 bases between them. Authors' methods: Reference gene primer amplification yielded estimated nucleated cell counts. Repertoires were generated with immunoSEQ multiplex PCR, while TCRdb's copy carries only in-frame clones and drops some. Clone size and the V and J calls come from that table; the DNA yielded D and trimming. Among just over 20,000 clones listed, 86% were seen once. The sequenced sample was peripheral blood. This sequence originates from a man aged 50-60 years with active COVID-19. The V gene is TRBV3-1 (or the pseudogene TRBV3-2), the J gene TRBJ2-2, with D perhaps TRBD2 (5 bases). The CDR3 DNA reads as TGTGCCAGCAGCCACTGGGCGGGTGGGGCCGGGGAGCTGTTTTTT. The encoded protein is CASSHWAGGAGELFF.